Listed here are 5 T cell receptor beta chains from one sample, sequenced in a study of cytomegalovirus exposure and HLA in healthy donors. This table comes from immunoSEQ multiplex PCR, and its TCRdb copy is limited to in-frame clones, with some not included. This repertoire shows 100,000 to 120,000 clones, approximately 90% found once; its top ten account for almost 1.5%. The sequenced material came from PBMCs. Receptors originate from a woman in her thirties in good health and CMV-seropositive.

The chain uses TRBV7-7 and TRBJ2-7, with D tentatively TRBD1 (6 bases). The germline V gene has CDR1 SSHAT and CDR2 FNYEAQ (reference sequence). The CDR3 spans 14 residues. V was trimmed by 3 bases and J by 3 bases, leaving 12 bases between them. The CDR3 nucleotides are TGTGCCAGCAGCTTGAGGGGGATGTGCTACGAGCAGTACTTC. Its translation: CASSLRGMCYEQYF.

CDR3 sequence reads: CASSLLQGALGYTF. CDR3 sequence (DNA): TGTGCCAGCAGCTTACTCCAGGGGGCCCTTGGCTACACCTTC. This chain links TRBV7-8 with TRBJ1-2, with TRBD1 matching over 8 bases. Germline assignment: CDR1 SGHVS and CDR2 FQNEAQ. J lost 7 bases, V lost 2 bases, and 6 bases had no gene match. CDR3 size: 14 residues.

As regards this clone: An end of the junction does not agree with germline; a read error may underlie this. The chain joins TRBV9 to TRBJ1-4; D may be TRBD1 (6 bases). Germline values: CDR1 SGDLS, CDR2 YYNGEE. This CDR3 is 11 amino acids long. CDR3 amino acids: CASSVQGLGIF. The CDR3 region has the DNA TGTGCCAGCAGCGTTCAGGGGCTGGGGATTTTT.

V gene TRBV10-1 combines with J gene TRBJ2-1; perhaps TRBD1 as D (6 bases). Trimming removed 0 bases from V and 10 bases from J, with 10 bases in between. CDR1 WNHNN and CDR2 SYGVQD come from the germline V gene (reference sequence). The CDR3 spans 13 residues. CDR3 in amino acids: CASSESTQGEQFF. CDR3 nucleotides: TGCGCCAGCAGTGAGTCGACTCAGGGGGAGCAGTTCTTC.

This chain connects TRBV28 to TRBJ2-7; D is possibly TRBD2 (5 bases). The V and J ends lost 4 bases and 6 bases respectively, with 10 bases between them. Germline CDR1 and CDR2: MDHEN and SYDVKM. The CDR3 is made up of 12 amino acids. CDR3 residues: CASSSPAGEQYF. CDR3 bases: TGTGCCAGCAGTTCCCCGGCGGGCGAGCAGTACTTC.